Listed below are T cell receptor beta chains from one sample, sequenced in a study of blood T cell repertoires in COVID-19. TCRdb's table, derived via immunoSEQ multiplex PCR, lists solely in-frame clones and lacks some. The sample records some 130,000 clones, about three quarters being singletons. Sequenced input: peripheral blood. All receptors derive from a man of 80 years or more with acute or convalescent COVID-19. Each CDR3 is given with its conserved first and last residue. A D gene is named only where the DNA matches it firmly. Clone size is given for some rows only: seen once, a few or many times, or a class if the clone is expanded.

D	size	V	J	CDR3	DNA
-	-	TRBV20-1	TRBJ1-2	CSASLSYTF	TGCAGTGCTAGTTTAAGCTACACCTTC
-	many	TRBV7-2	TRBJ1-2	CASSPSSGGFDYTF	TGTGCCAGCAGCCCCTCGTCGGGGGGTTTTGACTACACCTTC
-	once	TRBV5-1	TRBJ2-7	CASSLGTVNYEQYF	TGCGCCAGCAGCTTGGGAACAGTGAACTACGAGCAGTACTTC
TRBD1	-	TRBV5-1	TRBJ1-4	CASRTGQGREKLFF	TGCGCCAGCAGAACGGGACAGGGACGTGAAAAACTGTTTTTT
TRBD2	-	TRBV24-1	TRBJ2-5	CATRDTGGPETQYF	TGTGCCACCAGGGATACGGGGGGACCAGAGACCCAGTACTTC
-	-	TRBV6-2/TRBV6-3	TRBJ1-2	CASSPGLFGYTF	TGTGCCAGCAGTCCGGGACTATTTGGCTACACCTTC
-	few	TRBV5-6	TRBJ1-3	CASSVDTRGTIYF	TGTGCCAGCAGCGTGGATACACGGGGCACCATATATTTT
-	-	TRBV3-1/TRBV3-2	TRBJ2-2	CASSQAWGAQNTGELFF	TGTGCCAGCAGCCAAGCATGGGGCGCCCAGAACACCGGGGAGCTGTTTTTT
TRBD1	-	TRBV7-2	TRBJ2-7	CASSNTGGGEQYF	TGTGCCAGCAGCAATACAGGGGGTGGCGAGCAGTACTTC
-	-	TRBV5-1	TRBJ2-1	CASSPDTYNEQFF	TGCGCCAGCAGCCCTGACACCTACAATGAGCAGTTCTTC
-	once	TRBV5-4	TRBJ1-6	CASSTDGESSYNSPLHF	TGTGCCAGCAGCACGGACGGGGAAAGCTCCTATAATTCACCCCTCCACTTT
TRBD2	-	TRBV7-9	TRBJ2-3	CASSSSGGSTDTQYF	TGTGCCAGCAGCTCCTCGGGGGGAAGCACAGATACGCAGTATTTT
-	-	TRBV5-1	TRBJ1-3	CASSLLTGQPSGNTIYF	TGCGCCAGCAGCTTGTTGACAGGCCAGCCCTCTGGAAACACCATATATTTT
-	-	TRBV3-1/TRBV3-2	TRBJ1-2	CASSLTGFSYGYTF	TGTGCCAGCAGCCTAACAGGTTTCAGCTATGGCTACACCTTC
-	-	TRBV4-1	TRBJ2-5	CASSQDRGTKETQYF	TGCGCCAGCAGCCAAGACAGGGGAACAAAAGAGACCCAGTACTTC
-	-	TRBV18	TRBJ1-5	CASSPPGAASNQPQHF	TGTGCCAGCTCACCACCGGGGGCAGCCAGCAATCAGCCCCAGCATTTT
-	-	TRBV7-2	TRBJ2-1	CASSFRSKGARNNEQFF	TGTGCCAGCAGCTTTCGGTCTAAAGGGGCAAGGAACAATGAGCAGTTCTTC
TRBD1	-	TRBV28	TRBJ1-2	CASSLPLGQGILDGYTF	TGTGCCAGCAGCCTTCCTCTCGGACAGGGGATCCTGGATGGCTACACCTTC
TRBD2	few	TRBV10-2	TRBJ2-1	CASSGSGGATYNEQFF	TGCGCCAGCAGTGGTAGCGGGGGGGCGACCTACAATGAGCAGTTCTTC
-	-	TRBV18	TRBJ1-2	CASSPTGLISYGYTF	TGTGCCAGCTCACCAACAGGGCTTATTTCCTATGGCTACACCTTC
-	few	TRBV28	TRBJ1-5	CASNQGGDHQPQHF	TGTGCCAGCAATCAGGGAGGGGACCATCAGCCCCAGCATTTT
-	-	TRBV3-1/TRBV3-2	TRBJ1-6	CASSQDRGSPLHF	TGTGCCAGCAGCCAAGACAGAGGGTCACCCCTCCACTTT
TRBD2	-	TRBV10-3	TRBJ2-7	CAISDYKAGGSYEQYF	TGTGCCATCAGTGATTACAAGGCGGGGGGTTCCTACGAGCAGTACTTC
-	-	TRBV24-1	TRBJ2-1	CATSDSGTGSNEQFF	TGTGCCACCAGTGATTCAGGGACCGGGAGCAATGAGCAGTTCTTC
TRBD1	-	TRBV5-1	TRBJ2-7	CASSLGPRTGSYEQYF	TGCGCCAGCAGCCTGGGGCCTAGGACAGGTTCCTACGAGCAGTACTTC
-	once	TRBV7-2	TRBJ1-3	CASSLEAGPRSGNTIYF	TGTGCCAGCAGCTTAGAGGCAGGCCCGCGCTCTGGAAACACCATATATTTT
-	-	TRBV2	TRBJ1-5	CASKNRANDQPQHF	TGTGCCAGCAAAAACAGGGCAAACGATCAGCCCCAGCATTTT
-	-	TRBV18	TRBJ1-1	CASSPVFGGEAEAFF	TGTGCCAGCTCACCAGTCTTCGGGGGAGAGGCTGAAGCTTTCTTT
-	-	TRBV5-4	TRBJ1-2	CASSYPGVGYGYTF	TGTGCCAGCAGCTACCCAGGGGTCGGCTATGGCTACACCTTC
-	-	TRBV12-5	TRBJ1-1	CASALGGVQQTEAFF	TGTGCTAGTGCCCTTGGGGGGGTGCAGCAGACTGAAGCTTTCTTT
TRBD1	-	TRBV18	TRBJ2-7	CASSSGQTYEQYF	TGTGCCAGCTCATCGGGACAGACCTACGAGCAGTACTTC
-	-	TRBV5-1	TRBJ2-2	CASSSGQSTGELFF	TGCGCCAGCAGCTCCGGACAGTCCACCGGGGAGCTGTTTTTT
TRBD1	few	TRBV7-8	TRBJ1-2	CASSLGQGLNYGYTF	TGTGCCAGCAGCTTAGGACAGGGTTTAAACTATGGCTACACCTTC
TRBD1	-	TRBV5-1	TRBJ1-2	CASRQGQENYGYTF	TGCGCCAGCAGGCAGGGACAGGAGAACTATGGCTACACCTTC
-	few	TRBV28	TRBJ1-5	CASSPPQPGGQPQHF	TGTGCCAGCAGTCCCCCCCAGCCGGGAGGTCAGCCCCAGCATTTT
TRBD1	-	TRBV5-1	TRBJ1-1	CASAPGQLIGTEAFF	TGCGCCAGCGCTCCGGGACAGCTGATTGGTACTGAAGCTTTCTTT
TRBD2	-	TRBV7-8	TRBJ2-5	CASSPRGSGGPETQYF	TGTGCCAGCAGCCCCCGGGGTAGCGGGGGGCCAGAGACCCAGTACTTC
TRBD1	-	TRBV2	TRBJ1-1	CASRWTGMNTEAFF	TGTGCCAGCAGGTGGACAGGTATGAACACTGAAGCTTTCTTT
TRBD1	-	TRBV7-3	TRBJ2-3	CASSLKGFRTGARTDTQYF	TGTGCCAGCAGCTTAAAAGGGTTCCGGACAGGGGCCCGCACAGATACGCAGTATTTT
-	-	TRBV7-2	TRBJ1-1	CASSPWGDNRNTEAFF	TGTGCCAGCAGCCCATGGGGAGATAACCGGAACACTGAAGCTTTCTTT
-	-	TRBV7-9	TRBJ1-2	CASSPTDTYGYTF	TGTGCCAGCAGCCCGACGGACACCTATGGCTACACCTTC
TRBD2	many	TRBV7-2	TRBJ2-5	CASSYSGGAGETQYF	TGTGCCAGCAGCTATAGCGGGGGGGCCGGGGAGACCCAGTACTTC
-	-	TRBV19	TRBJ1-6	CASSRQFTYNSPLHF	TGTGCCAGTAGTCGACAGTTCACCTATAATTCACCCCTCCACTTT
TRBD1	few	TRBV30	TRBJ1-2	CAWIKDRGSVHYGYTF	TGTGCCTGGATAAAGGACAGGGGTTCCGTACACTATGGCTACACCTTC
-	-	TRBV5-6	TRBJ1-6	CASSLVGSAYNSPLHF	TGTGCCAGCAGCTTGGTAGGCAGCGCCTATAATTCACCCCTCCACTTT
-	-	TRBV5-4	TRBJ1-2	CASSPGPPFGNGYTF	TGTGCCAGCAGCCCCGGACCGCCCTTCGGGAATGGCTACACCTTC
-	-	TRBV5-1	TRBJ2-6	CASSLAGGLSGANVLTF	TGCGCCAGCAGCTTGGCCGGGGGGCTATCTGGGGCCAACGTCCTGACTTTC
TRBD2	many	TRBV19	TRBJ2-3	CASSIQRGAGSTDTQYF	TGTGCCAGTAGTATACAGCGGGGGGCCGGGAGCACAGATACGCAGTATTTT
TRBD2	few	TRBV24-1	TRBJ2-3	CATSEGGTSGDTQYF	TGTGCCACCAGTGAGGGGGGGACTAGCGGAGATACGCAGTATTTT
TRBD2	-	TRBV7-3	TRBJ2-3	CASSSPEGGGAHTQYF	TGTGCCAGCAGCTCCCCGGAGGGCGGGGGGGCCCATACGCAGTATTTT
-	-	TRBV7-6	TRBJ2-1	CASSPTGEGLFF	TGTGCCAGCAGCCCGACAGGGGAGGGCCTGTTCTTC
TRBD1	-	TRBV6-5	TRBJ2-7	CASSYGQGALEQYF	TGTGCCAGCAGTTACGGGCAGGGGGCTCTTGAGCAGTACTTC
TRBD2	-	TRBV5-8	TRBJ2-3	CASSLAGLAASTQYF	TGTGCCAGCAGCTTGGCGGGACTAGCGGCCAGCACGCAGTATTTT
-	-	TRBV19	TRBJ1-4	CASRLVQTEKLFF	TGTGCCAGTAGGCTTGTACAGACTGAAAAACTGTTTTTT
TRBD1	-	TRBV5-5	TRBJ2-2	CASSSQGAFGELFF	TGTGCCAGCAGCTCACAGGGGGCTTTCGGGGAGCTGTTTTTT
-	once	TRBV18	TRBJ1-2	CASSPPGGGNYGYTF	TGTGCCAGCTCACCACCGGGAGGAGGGAACTATGGCTACACCTTC
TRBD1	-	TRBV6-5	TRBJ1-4	CASSYSGQANEKLFF	TGTGCCAGCAGTTACTCGGGACAGGCTAATGAAAAACTGTTTTTT
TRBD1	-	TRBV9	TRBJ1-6	CASSTGGGGPDSPLHF	TGTGCCAGCAGCACAGGGGGAGGGGGGCCTGATTCACCCCTCCACTTT
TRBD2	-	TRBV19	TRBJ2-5	CASQRGAGETQYF	TGTGCCAGTCAGCGGGGGGCTGGGGAGACCCAGTACTTC